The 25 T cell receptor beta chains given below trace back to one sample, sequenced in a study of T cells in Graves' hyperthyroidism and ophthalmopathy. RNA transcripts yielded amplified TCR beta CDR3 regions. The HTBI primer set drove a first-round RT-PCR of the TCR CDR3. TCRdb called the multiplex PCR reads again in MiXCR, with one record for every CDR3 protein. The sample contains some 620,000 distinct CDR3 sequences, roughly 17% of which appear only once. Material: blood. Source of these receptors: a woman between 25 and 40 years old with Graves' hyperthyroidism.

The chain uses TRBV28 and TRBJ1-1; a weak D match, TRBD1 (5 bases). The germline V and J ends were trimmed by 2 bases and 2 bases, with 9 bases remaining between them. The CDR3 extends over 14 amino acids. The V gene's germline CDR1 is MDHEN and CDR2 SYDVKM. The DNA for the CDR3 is TGTGCCAGCAGTTTACAGGGTAGTAACACTGAAGCTTTCTTT. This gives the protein CASSLQGSNTEAFF.

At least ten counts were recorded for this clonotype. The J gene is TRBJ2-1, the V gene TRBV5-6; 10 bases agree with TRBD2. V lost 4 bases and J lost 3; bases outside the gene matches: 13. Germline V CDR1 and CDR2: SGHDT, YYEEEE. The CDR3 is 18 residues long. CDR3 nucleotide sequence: TGTGCCAGCAGCCCCCCGGCGGGACTAGCGTTCGGCTACAATGAGCAGTTCTTC. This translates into CASSPPAGLAFGYNEQFF.

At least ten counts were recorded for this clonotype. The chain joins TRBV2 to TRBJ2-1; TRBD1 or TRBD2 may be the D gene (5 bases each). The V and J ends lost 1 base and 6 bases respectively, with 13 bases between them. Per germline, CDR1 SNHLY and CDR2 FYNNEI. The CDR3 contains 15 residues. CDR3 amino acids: CASSEDGTPTNEQFF. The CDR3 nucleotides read TGTGCCAGCAGTGAAGATGGGACGCCTACCAATGAGCAGTTCTTC.

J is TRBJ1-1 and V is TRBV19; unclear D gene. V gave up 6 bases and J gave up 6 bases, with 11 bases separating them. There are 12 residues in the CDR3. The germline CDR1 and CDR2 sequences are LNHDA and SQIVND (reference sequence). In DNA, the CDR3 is TGTGCCAGTAGAGGTGAGAGGCCTGAAGCTTTCTTT. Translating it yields CASRGERPEAFF.

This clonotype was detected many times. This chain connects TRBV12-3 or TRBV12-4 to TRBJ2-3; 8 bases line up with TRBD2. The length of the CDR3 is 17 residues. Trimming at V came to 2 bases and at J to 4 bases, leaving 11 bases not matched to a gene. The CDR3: CASSLFLGGRLPDTQYF. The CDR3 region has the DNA TGTGCCAGCAGTTTATTTTTGGGCGGGAGGCTGCCAGATACGCAGTATTTT.

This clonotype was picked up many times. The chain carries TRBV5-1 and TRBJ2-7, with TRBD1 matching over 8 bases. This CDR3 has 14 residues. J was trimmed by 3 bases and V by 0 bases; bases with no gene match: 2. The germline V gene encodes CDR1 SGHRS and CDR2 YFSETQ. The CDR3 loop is CASSLAGTGYEQYF. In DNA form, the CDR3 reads TGCGCCAGCAGCTTGGCCGGGACAGGCTACGAGCAGTACTTC. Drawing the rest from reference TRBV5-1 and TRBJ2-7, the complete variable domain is KAGVTQTPRYLIKTRGQQVTLSCSPISGHRSVSWYQQTPGQGLQFLFEYFSETQRNKGNFPGRFSGRQFSNSRSEMNVSTLELGDSALYLCASSLAGTGYEQYFGPGTRLTVT.

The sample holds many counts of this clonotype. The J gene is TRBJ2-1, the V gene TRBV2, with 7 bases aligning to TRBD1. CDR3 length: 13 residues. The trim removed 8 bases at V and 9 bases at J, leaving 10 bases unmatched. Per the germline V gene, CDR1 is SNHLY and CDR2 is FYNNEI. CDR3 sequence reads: CASRQGTFIEQFF. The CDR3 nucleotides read TGTGCCAGCCGACAGGGCACTTTCATTGAGCAGTTCTTC.

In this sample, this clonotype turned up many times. In nucleotides, the CDR3 is TGTGCCAGCAGCAGGCGGACTAGCGGGATACAAGAGACCCAGTACTTC. This encodes CASSRRTSGIQETQYF. The J gene is TRBJ2-5, the V gene TRBV28, with TRBD2 matching 12 bases. CDR1 is MDHEN, CDR2 SYDVKM, per germline. V shed 6 bases and J 2 bases; nucleotides not matched to a gene: 7. There are 16 residues in the CDR3.

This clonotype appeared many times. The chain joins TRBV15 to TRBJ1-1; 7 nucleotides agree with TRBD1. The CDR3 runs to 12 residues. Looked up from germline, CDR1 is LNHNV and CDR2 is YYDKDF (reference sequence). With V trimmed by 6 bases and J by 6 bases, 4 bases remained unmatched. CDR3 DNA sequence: TGTGCCACCAGGACGACAGGGCCTGAAGCTTTCTTT. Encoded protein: CATRTTGPEAFF.

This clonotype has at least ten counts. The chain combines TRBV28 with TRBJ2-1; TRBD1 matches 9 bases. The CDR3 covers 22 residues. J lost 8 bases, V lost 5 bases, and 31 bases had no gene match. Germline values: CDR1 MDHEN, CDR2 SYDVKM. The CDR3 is CASSTPGTGNSLSARHFDEQFF. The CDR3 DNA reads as TGTGCCAGCAGTACTCCCGGGACAGGGAACTCGCTATCGGCCCGACATTTCGATGAGCAGTTCTTC. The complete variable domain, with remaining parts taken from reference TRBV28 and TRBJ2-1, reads DVKVTQSSRYLVKRTGEKVFLECVQDMDHENMFWYRQDPGLGLRLIYFSYDVKMKEKGDIPEGYSVSREKKERFSLILESASTNQTSMYLCASSTPGTGNSLSARHFDEQFFGPGTRLTVL.

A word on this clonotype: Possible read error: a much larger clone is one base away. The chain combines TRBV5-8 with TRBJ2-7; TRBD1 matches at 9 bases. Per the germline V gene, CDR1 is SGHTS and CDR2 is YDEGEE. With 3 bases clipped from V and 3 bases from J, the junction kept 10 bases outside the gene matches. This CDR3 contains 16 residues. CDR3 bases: TGTGCCAGCAGCTGGGCCGGGGACAGGGCATACTACGAGCAGTACTTC. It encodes CASSWAGDRAYYEQYF.

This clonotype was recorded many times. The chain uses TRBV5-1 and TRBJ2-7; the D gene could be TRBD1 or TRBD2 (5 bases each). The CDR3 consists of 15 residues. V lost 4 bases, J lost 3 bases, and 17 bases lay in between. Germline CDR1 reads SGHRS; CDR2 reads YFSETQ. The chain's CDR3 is CASSTTFRGYYEQYF. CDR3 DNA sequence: TGCGCCAGCAGCACCACCTTCCGGGGCTACTACGAGCAGTACTTC.

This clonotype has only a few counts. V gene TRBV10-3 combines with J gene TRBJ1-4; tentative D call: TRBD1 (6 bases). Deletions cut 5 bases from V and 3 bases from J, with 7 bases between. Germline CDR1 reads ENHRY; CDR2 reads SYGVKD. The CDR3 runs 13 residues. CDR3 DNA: TGTGCCATCAGTAGGGGGGCTAATGAAAAACTGTTTTTT. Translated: CAISRGANEKLFF.

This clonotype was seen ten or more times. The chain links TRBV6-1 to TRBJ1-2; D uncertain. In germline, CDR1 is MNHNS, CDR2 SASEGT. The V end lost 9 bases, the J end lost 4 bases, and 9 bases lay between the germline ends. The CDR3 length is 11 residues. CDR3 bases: TGTGCCAGTGGGGAACCCTATGGCTACACCTTC. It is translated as CASGEPYGYTF.

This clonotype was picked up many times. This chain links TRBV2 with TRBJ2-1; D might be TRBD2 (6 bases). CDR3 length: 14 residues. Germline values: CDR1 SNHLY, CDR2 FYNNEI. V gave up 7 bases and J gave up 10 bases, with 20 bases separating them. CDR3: CASKDGGPREEQFF. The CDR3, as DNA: TGTGCCAGCAAGGACGGAGGGCCCAGGGAGGAGCAGTTCTTC.

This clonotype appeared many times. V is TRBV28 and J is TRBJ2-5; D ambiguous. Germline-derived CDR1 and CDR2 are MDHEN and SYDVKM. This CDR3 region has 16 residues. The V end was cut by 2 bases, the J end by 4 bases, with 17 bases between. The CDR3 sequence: CASSLPGLRTGETQYF. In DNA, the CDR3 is TGTGCCAGCAGTTTACCCGGTCTTAGGACGGGAGAGACCCAGTACTTC.

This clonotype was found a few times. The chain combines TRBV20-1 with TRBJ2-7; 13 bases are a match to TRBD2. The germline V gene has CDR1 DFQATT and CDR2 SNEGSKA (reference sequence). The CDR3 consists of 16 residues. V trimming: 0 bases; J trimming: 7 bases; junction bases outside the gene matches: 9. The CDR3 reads CSARDSRLAGGFEQYF. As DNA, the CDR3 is TGCAGTGCTAGAGATAGTCGACTAGCGGGAGGATTTGAGCAGTACTTC.

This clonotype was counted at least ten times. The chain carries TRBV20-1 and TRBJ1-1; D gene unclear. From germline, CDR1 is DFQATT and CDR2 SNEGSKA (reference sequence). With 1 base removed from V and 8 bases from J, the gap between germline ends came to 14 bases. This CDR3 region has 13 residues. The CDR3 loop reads CSARGAVRLEAFF. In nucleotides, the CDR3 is TGCAGTGCTAGAGGGGCAGTCCGATTAGAAGCTTTCTTT.

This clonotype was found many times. The chain's CDR3 is CASSQDREQPQHF. The CDR3 DNA reads as TGTGCCAGCAGCCAAGATAGAGAGCAGCCCCAGCATTTT. The rearrangement joins TRBV3-1 to TRBJ1-5; no definite D call. The V end was cut by 0 bases, the J end by 7 bases, with 7 bases between. This CDR3 spans 13 amino acids. From germline, CDR1 is LGHDT and CDR2 YNNKEL (reference sequence).

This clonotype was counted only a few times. The CDR3 here is CASSLILSPNNEQFF. CDR3 in DNA: TGTGCCAGCAGTTTAATCCTGAGCCCCAACAATGAGCAGTTCTTC. The chain links TRBV27 to TRBJ2-1; D unclear. Trimming took 2 bases from V and 5 from J, leaving 13 bases between them. The germline V gene encodes CDR1 MNHEY and CDR2 SMNVEV (reference sequence). The CDR3 contains 15 residues.

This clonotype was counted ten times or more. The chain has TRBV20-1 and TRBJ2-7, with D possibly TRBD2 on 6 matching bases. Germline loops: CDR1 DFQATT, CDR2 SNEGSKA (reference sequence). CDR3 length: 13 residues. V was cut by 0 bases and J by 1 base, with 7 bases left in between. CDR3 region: CSARELASYEQYF. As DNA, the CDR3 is TGCAGTGCTAGAGAACTAGCTTCCTACGAGCAGTACTTC.

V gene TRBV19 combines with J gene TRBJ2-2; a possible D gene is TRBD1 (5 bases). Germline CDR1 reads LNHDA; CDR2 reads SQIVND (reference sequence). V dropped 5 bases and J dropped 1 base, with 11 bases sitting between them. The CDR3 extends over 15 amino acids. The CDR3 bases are TGTGCCAGTAGTTCCCGACAGAAGAACACCGGGGAGCTGTTTTTT. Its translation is CASSSRQKNTGELFF.

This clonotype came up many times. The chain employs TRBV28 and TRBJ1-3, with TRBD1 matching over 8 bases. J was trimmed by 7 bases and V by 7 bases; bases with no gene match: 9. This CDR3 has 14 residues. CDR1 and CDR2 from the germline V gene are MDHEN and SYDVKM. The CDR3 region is CASTLDRVGNTIYF. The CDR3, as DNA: TGTGCCAGCACCCTGGACAGGGTGGGGAACACCATATATTTT.

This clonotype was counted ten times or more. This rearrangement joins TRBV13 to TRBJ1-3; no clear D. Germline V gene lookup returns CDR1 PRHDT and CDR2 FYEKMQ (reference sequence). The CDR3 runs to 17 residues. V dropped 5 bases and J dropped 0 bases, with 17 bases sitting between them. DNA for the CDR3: TGTGCCAGCAGCGCCCGCGCGCAGGCGAACTCTGGAAACACCATATATTTT. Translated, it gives CASSARAQANSGNTIYF.

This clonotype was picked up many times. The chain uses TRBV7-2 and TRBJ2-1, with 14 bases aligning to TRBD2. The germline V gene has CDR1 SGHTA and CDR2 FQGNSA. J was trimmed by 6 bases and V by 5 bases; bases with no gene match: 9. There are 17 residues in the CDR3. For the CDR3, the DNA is TGTGCCAGCAGCGGACGGACTAGCGGGAGGTTGGGCAATGAGCAGTTCTTC. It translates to CASSGRTSGRLGNEQFF.